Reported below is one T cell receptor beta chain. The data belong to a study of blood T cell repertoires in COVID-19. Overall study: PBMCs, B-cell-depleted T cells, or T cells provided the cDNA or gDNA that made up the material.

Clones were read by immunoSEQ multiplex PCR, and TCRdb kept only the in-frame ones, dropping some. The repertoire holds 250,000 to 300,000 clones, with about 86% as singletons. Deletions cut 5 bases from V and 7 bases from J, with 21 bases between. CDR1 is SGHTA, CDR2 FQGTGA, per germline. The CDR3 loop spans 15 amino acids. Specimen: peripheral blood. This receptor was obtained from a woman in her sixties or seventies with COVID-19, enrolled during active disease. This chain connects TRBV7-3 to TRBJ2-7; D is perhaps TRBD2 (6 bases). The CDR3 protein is CASSPARDSRLEQYF. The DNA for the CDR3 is TGTGCCAGCAGCCCCGCCCGGGACTCACGGCTGGAGCAGTACTTC.